The rows below give T cell receptor beta chains drawn from one sample of a study of blood T cell repertoires in COVID-19. Some clones are missing from TCRdb's copy, which holds only in-frame ones; the method was immunoSEQ multiplex PCR. The sample has about 170,000 clones, about 90% seen once; the top ten hold 9.5% to 13%. Input material: peripheral blood. The origin of the receptors is a woman aged 60-75 years with COVID-19, enrolled during active disease. CDR3s include the opening cysteine and the closing phenylalanine or tryptophan. A D gene is named only where the DNA matches it firmly. Rows may omit the clone size; those that give it use once, few, many or a size class.

abundance	d_gene	v_gene	j_gene	CDR3nt	CDR3aa
.	.	TRBV21-1	TRBJ2-1	TGTGCCAGCAGCAAAGAACAAGTGAGGGCCCTAAATGAGCAGTTCTTC	CASSKEQVRALNEQFF
.	TRBD2	TRBV6-6	TRBJ2-1	TGTGCCAGCTCGGGAGGCAATGAGCAGTTCTTC	CASSGGNEQFF
.	.	TRBV28	TRBJ2-5	TGTGCCAGCACCAATCAGGTGACCCAGTACTTC	CASTNQVTQYF
.	TRBD2	TRBV2	TRBJ2-5	TGTGCCAGCACCTTGGGACTAGCGCCACCGCCCCAGTACTTC	CASTLGLAPPPQYF
.	.	TRBV6-1	TRBJ1-1	TGTGCCAGCAGTGATAAAAGGGGAAAGCGCACTGAAGCTTTCTTT	CASSDKRGKRTEAFF
.	TRBD2	TRBV19	TRBJ2-3	TGTGCCAGTAGTACCGCCTCTGGGGAGGGCGGGAGGACAGATACGCAGTATTTT	CASSTASGEGGRTDTQYF
.	.	TRBV9	TRBJ1-2	TGTGCCAGCAGCGAGGGCGGGGGCAGGTCTTATGGCTACACCTTC	CASSEGGGRSYGYTF
.	TRBD2	TRBV10-2	TRBJ2-1	TGCGCCAGCAGGAATAGCGGGAGTTTTTGGGATGAGCAGTTCTTC	CASRNSGSFWDEQFF
.	TRBD1	TRBV7-3	TRBJ1-5	TGTGCCAGCAGCTTAAGGGACAGGGGCGGACAGCCCCAGCATTTT	CASSLRDRGGQPQHF
.	TRBD1	TRBV5-1	TRBJ1-1	TGCGCCAGCAGCTGGACAGGGGGCAGGACTGAAGCTTTCTTT	CASSWTGGRTEAFF
.	.	TRBV27	TRBJ1-5	TGTGCCAGCAGTTTCAGTGGACTCAGAGGGCAGCCCCAGCATTTT	CASSFSGLRGQPQHF
.	TRBD2	TRBV6-9	TRBJ2-6	TGTGCCAGCAGGGGACCTGGGGCTAGCGGGAGGATGGGGGCCAACGTCCTGACTTTC	CASRGPGASGRMGANVLTF
.	TRBD2	TRBV9	TRBJ2-2	TGTGCCAGCGGTAGGGAGGGATGGACCGGGGAGCTGTTTTTT	CASGREGWTGELFF
.	TRBD2	TRBV6-2/TRBV6-3	TRBJ2-3	TGTGCCAGCAGTTACTCGCGCCTAGCGGAGGTGAAGATCACAGATACGCAGTATTTT	CASSYSRLAEVKITDTQYF
.	.	TRBV4-3	TRBJ2-1	TGCGCCAGCAGTCCGGACAATGGGGCGTACAATGAGCAGTTCTTC	CASSPDNGAYNEQFF
few	.	TRBV15	TRBJ1-3	TGTGCCACCAGCAGAGTCCGAGCCTCTGGAAACACCATATATTTT	CATSRVRASGNTIYF
.	.	TRBV7-9	TRBJ1-2	TGTGCCAGCAGCCGGGATGTCAGGGGACGGAACTATGGCTACACCTTC	CASSRDVRGRNYGYTF
.	TRBD2	TRBV14	TRBJ2-3	TGTGCCAGCAGCCATCCCCACCGACTAGCGGGAGGGGGCGCAGATACGCAGTATTTT	CASSHPHRLAGGGADTQYF
.	.	TRBV30	TRBJ1-4	TGTGCCTGGAGTGTATCCCCACAGGTTAATGAAAAACTGTTTTTT	CAWSVSPQVNEKLFF
.	.	TRBV5-1	TRBJ1-4	TGCGCCAGCAGCTTGGGGCCGACAGCAACGGCAACTAATGAAAAACTGTTTTTT	CASSLGPTATATNEKLFF
.	TRBD1	TRBV18	TRBJ2-3	TGTGCCAGCTCACCAGGCAGGGGGCAAAGCACAGATACGCAGTATTTT	CASSPGRGQSTDTQYF
.	.	TRBV25-1	TRBJ2-1	TGTGCCAGCAGTGAATCCTTTCCTGAGCAGTTCTTC	CASSESFPEQFF
.	TRBD1	TRBV11-3	TRBJ2-7	TGTGCCAGCAGCTACCTTTGGACAGGGCTCTACGAGCAGTACTTC	CASSYLWTGLYEQYF
.	TRBD1	TRBV3-1/TRBV3-2	TRBJ1-6	TGTGCCAGCAGCCAAAGGGACAGACCTTCACCCCTCCACTTT	CASSQRDRPSPLHF